This T cell receptor beta chain was sequenced in a study of OX40 agonist ivuxolimab in advanced cancers. About the study as a whole: Ivuxolimab was an agonistic, fully human IgG2 monoclonal antibody directed against OX40 (CD134), a costimulatory receptor. Peripheral TCRbeta sequencing aimed to test whether ivuxolimab altered TCR sequence diversity and caused clonal T-cell expansion. Of the approximately 50 patients in dose escalation, 19 had hepatocellular carcinoma, some 15 had melanoma, 9 had renal cell carcinoma and 9 had head and neck cancer. Partial responses occurred in three dose-escalation patients, of whom one had hepatocellular carcinoma and two had cutaneous melanoma. Patients were allowed to have had prior anti-PD-1, anti-PD-L1 or anti-CTLA-4 therapy, and around 43% of the dose-escalation patients had been treated with checkpoint inhibitors. The paper covers the monotherapy dose-escalation part of the phase I ivuxolimab trial, which included N ≈ 57 patients. Intravenous ivuxolimab was administered to patients every 2 weeks at six dose levels: 0.01, 0.1, 0.3, 1.5, 3 and 10 mg/kg. The dose-escalation cohort was roughly 80% male with a mean age of about 54 years, ranging from roughly 20 to 80.

Patients with a history of autoimmune disease or receiving systemic immunosuppression were excluded from the trial. Peripheral blood for TCR sequencing was drawn from every dose cohort at baseline, at cycle 4 day 1 and at cycle 7 day 1. Samples were obtained from an open-label, multicenter, first-in-human phase I dose-escalation trial of ivuxolimab. The trial enrolled adults with locally advanced or metastatic head and neck squamous cell, hepatocellular, melanoma or renal cell carcinoma. Before TCR sequencing, CD4+ T cells and CD8+ T cells from peripheral blood were sorted into separate populations. With regard to this clone: Its specific antigen is unknown. Per-nucleotide qualities are absent, and no much larger clonotype sits a single base away.

Broader findings and caveats from the paper: Partial responders in the 0.1-3.0 mg/kg groups had among the lowest normalized peripheral clonal expansion, especially among CD8+ T cells. On average, CD8+ T cells showed more expanded clones than CD4+ T cells after ivuxolimab. At doses of 0.1 to 3.0 mg/kg, clonal expansion of both CD4+ and CD8+ blood T cells was observed from baseline to week 6. Low levels of normalized T-cell clonal expansion were also seen in some nonresponding patients. Antigen specificity was not determined for the clonally expanded peripheral T cells.

For sequencing of the TCRbeta CDR3 region, genomic DNA was extracted from the sorted cells. The immunoSEQ Assay was used to sequence the TCRbeta CDR3 regions. TCRdb re-hosts the immuneACCESS table, in-frame sequences only. Its copies lack some clones; in the studies checked, an unresolved V gene accounts for under half of them, and the cause for the rest is not known. For this sample there are about 76,000 clones; 85% to 90% appear just once. The ten largest make up about 2.5% of the sample. Sequenced here: CD4+ or CD8+ T cells sorted from blood, sampled in a trial of the OX40 agonist ivuxolimab. The TCR sequence derives from an adult with an advanced solid tumor such as melanoma, head and neck, liver or kidney cancer.

The CDR3 amino acid sequence is: CASSIENRANEKLFF. In nucleotides, the sequence is TGTGCCAGTAGTATAGAGAACAGGGCTAATGAAAAACTGTTTTTT. Recombination connected TRBV19 to TRBJ1-4; TRBD1 is a possible D gene, resting on 6 matching bases. The CDR1 and CDR2 encoded by the germline V gene (reference sequence) are LNHDA and SQIVND. Taken from cysteine to phenylalanine, the CDR3 has 15 residues. Only CDR3 DNA remains: 45 bases, in frame from the first base. V gives up 0 bases and J gives up 3 bases, and the segment between their germline ends measures 8 bases.